This is a list of T cell receptor beta chains from one sample in a study of blood T cell dynamics during melanoma immunotherapy. Data came from immunoSEQ multiplex PCR; TCRdb stores just in-frame clones and leaves some out. This table holds some 9,900 clones, approximately 90% found once. Sequencing used blood, obtained from a patient treated with checkpoint blockade. These receptors were collected from a human donor with melanoma. Each CDR3 is given with its conserved first and last residue. Each record gives: clone size, J gene, V gene, D gene, CDR3 DNA, CDR3 protein. D genes are given only for firm matches. Expanded clones get a size class; other rows say once, few or many, or leave the size out.

NA TRBJ1-1 TRBV30 NA TGTGCCTGGACCCTATTTCATGAAGCTTTCTTT CAWTLFHEAFF
NA TRBJ2-1 TRBV4-1 NA TGCGCCAGCAGCCAAGCCCCGGGCGGGTGGGGGCAGTTCTTC CASSQAPGGWGQFF
few TRBJ1-1 TRBV18 NA TGTGCCAGCTCACCACGGGAGTCGAACACTGAAGCTTTCTTT CASSPRESNTEAFF
NA TRBJ1-1 TRBV6-5 NA TGTGCCAGCACTACAATGGGGTCCGAAGCTTTCTTT CASTTMGSEAFF
NA TRBJ2-5 TRBV21-1 NA TGTGCCAGCAGCAAAGGTCGCCAGCTTCAAGAGACCCAGTACTTC CASSKGRQLQETQYF
NA TRBJ2-3 TRBV9 NA TGTGCCAGCAGCTCTCGGGGCGACACAGATACGCAGTATTTT CASSSRGDTDTQYF
once TRBJ2-5 TRBV15 TRBD1 TGTGCCACCAGCAGACTACAGGGGGCGCGGGAGACCCAGTACTTC CATSRLQGARETQYF
NA TRBJ2-2 TRBV27 NA TGTGCCAGCACTCCTGAGGCACTTCCCACCGGGGAGCTGTTTTTT CASTPEALPTGELFF
NA TRBJ2-3 TRBV11-3 NA TGTGCCAGCAGCTTAGATCGCGGGAATACGCAGTATTTT CASSLDRGNTQYF
NA TRBJ2-1 TRBV5-1 NA TGCGCCAGCAGCTTGGGCAGGGACTACAATGAGCAGTTCTTC CASSLGRDYNEQFF
NA TRBJ1-5 TRBV28 TRBD1 TGTGCCAGCAGACTACCGGGACAGGGACATCAGCCCCAGCATTTT CASRLPGQGHQPQHF
NA TRBJ1-2 TRBV19 NA TGTGCCAGTAGGCGGGGGGGACCATACCAGTATGGCTACACCTTC CASRRGGPYQYGYTF